The 27 T cell receptor beta chains below come from one sample, sequenced in a study of blood T cell repertoires in COVID-19. Sequencing used immunoSEQ multiplex PCR; TCRdb keeps in-frame clones, though not all of them. Among about 78,000 clones listed, about nine tenths were seen once. The sample was peripheral blood. Receptors originate from a woman at least 80 years old with acute or convalescent COVID-19.

This rearrangement joins TRBV5-1 to TRBJ2-5; 16 positions match TRBD2. CDR3 size: 18 residues. Trimming took 0 bases from V and 7 from J; bases not matched to a gene: 9. Germline V lookup: CDR1 SGHRS, CDR2 YFSETQ. The CDR3 DNA follows: TGCGCCAGCAGCTTGGCCAACTTTGGGACTAGCGGGAGGGGGACCCAGTACTTC. As protein: CASSLANFGTSGRGTQYF.

The V gene is TRBV28, the J gene TRBJ2-7; 7 nucleotides line up with TRBD1. The germline gives CDR1 MDHEN, CDR2 SYDVKM. CDR3 size: 12 residues. J gave up 6 bases and V 5 bases, and 4 bases lay outside the gene matches. The DNA for the CDR3 is TGTGCCAGCAGTCTCTGGACAGGCGAGCAGTACTTC. This sequence encodes CASSLWTGEQYF.

The chain recombines TRBV10-3 with TRBJ2-2, with D possibly matching TRBD2 (6 bases). The CDR3 length is 16 residues. Trimming removed 4 bases at V and 3 bases at J, with 15 bases between. Germline CDR1 is ENHRY and CDR2 is SYGVKD. CDR3 in amino acids: CAISVWGERDTGELFF. Here the CDR3 DNA reads TGTGCCATCAGTGTTTGGGGGGAGCGCGACACCGGGGAGCTGTTTTTT.

The chain has TRBV7-2 and TRBJ1-4; no reliable D call. Germline assignment: CDR1 SGHTA and CDR2 FQGNSA. CDR3 size: 15 residues. V lost 2 bases and J lost 5, with 12 bases in between. CDR3 sequence (DNA): TGTGCCAGCAGCTTACGTCGGGATTGGAATGAAAAACTGTTTTTT. Translation gives CASSLRRDWNEKLFF.

The chain uses TRBV12-3 or TRBV12-4 and TRBJ1-1; D is ambiguous. This CDR3 has 12 amino acids. The V gene lost 6 bases and the J gene lost 5 bases, with 10 bases spanning the gap. CDR3 protein: CASSLTRTEAFF. CDR3 sequence (DNA): TGTGCCAGCAGCCTAACGAGGACTGAAGCTTTCTTT.

This chain joins TRBV7-6 and TRBJ1-6; 8 positions agree with TRBD1. CDR1 is SGHVS and CDR2 is FNYEAQ in the germline V gene. The CDR3 loop spans 14 amino acids. The trim removed 4 bases at V and 8 bases at J, leaving 4 bases unmatched. Here the CDR3 reads CASSSQGADSPLHF. CDR3 bases: TGTGCCAGCAGCTCGCAGGGGGCTGATTCACCCCTCCACTTT.

This rearrangement joins TRBV19 to TRBJ1-4; 7 nucleotides match TRBD1. Germline CDR1 and CDR2: LNHDA and SQIVND (reference sequence). The CDR3 has 16 residues. V trimming: 8 bases; J trimming: 6 bases; junction bases outside the gene matches: 15. DNA of the CDR3: TGTGCCAGTTCGAGGGGACAGCTAAGGACATATGAAAAACTGTTTTTT. It is translated as CASSRGQLRTYEKLFF.

The gene calls are TRBV18 and TRBJ1-2; 8 bases are a match to TRBD1. CDR3 length: 15 amino acids. Germline CDR1 is KGHSH and CDR2 is LQKENI. Trimming took 3 bases from V and 6 from J; bases not matched to a gene: 9. CDR3: CASSPLGQEMNGYTF. DNA for the CDR3: TGTGCCAGCTCACCGTTGGGACAGGAGATGAATGGCTACACCTTC.

The chain combines TRBV29-1 with TRBJ1-1; 9 positions agree with TRBD1. The length of the CDR3 is 14 residues. The V segment lost 7 bases and the J segment 1 base; nucleotides outside the gene matches: 7. Germline V gene lookup returns CDR1 SQVTM and CDR2 ANQGSEA. CDR3 coding DNA: TGCAGCGGAGACCCGGGACAGGGGAACACTGAAGCTTTCTTT. Protein product: CSGDPGQGNTEAFF.

At least ten counts were recorded for this clone. The chain couples TRBV5-5 to TRBJ1-5; TRBD1 is a possible D gene (5 bases). The CDR3 is made up of 13 amino acids. V shed 4 bases and J shed 9 bases, with 14 bases lying between them. Germline V gives CDR1 SGHKS, CDR2 YYEKEE (reference sequence). Here the CDR3 DNA reads TGTGCCAGCAGCACCCAGGGTGAGCGGCCCCAGCATTTT. Translated: CASSTQGERPQHF.

This chain uses TRBV9 with TRBJ2-7; the match to TRBD1 covers 10 bases. Unmatched junction bases numbered 9, after V lost 4 bases and J lost 2 bases. Germline CDR1 and CDR2: SGDLS and YYNGEE. The CDR3 contains 16 residues. CDR3 sequence (DNA): TGTGCCAGCAGCCCAAGAGGGGACAGGGGAACCTACGAGCAGTACTTC. It codes for CASSPRGDRGTYEQYF. The whole variable domain, remainder taken from reference TRBV9 and TRBJ2-7, is DSGVTQTPKHLITATGQRVTLRCSPRSGDLSVYWYQQSLDQGLQFLIQYYNGEERAKGNILERFSAQQFPDLHSELNLSSLELGDSALYFCASSPRGDRGTYEQYFGPGTRLTVT.

This clone was seen once. The chain joins TRBV5-1 to TRBJ2-1; weak D call: TRBD1 (6 bases). Germline-derived CDR1 and CDR2 are SGHRS and YFSETQ. V was shortened by 8 bases and J by 5 bases, with 17 bases between the two germline ends. This CDR3 has 14 amino acids. The CDR3 reads CASENGQLDNEQFF. DNA of the CDR3: TGCGCCAGTGAAAACGGACAGTTAGACAATGAGCAGTTCTTC.

The chain couples TRBV7-3 to TRBJ2-7; a weak D match, TRBD1 (6 bases). Deletions cut 1 base from V and 4 bases from J, with 14 bases between. This CDR3 contains 15 residues. CDR1 and CDR2 (germline): SGHTA, FQGTGA. The CDR3 DNA follows: TGTGCCAGCAGCTTAAGGGCAGGGGTATGGTACGAGCAGTACTTC. Amino acids: CASSLRAGVWYEQYF.

The rearrangement links TRBV5-1 to TRBJ2-2; 14 positions agree with TRBD2. Germline V lookup: CDR1 SGHRS, CDR2 YFSETQ. Trimming took 3 bases from V and 0 from J; bases not matched to a gene: 7. The CDR3 is made up of 19 amino acids. The CDR3 is CASSSGLAGGVANTGELFF. The CDR3, as DNA: TGCGCCAGCAGCTCTGGACTAGCGGGGGGAGTCGCGAACACCGGGGAGCTGTTTTTT.

V is TRBV6-6 and J is TRBJ2-1; 11 nucleotides line up with TRBD1. CDR3 size: 14 residues. The germline gives CDR1 MNHNY, CDR2 SVGAGI (reference sequence). Losses at the gene ends were 10 bases for V and 7 bases for J; bases not matched to a gene: 9. The CDR3 coding sequence is TGTGCCACTAACCGGGACAGGGGGGTAAATGAGCAGTTCTTC. This translates into CATNRDRGVNEQFF.

The chain couples TRBV29-1 to TRBJ1-2; TRBD1 matches at 9 bases. The germline V gene encodes CDR1 SQVTM and CDR2 ANQGSEA. CDR3 size: 14 residues. V was clipped by 7 bases and J by 6 bases; unmatched bases: 12. DNA of the CDR3: TGCAGCGCCATGACTCCGACAGGGGGGAATGGCTACACCTTC. It codes for CSAMTPTGGNGYTF.

The rearrangement links TRBV7-2 to TRBJ2-7; TRBD1 is a possible D gene (5 bases). Germline CDR1 is SGHTA and CDR2 is FQGNSA. The CDR3 covers 18 residues. V lost 4 bases and J lost 2, with 24 bases in between. CDR3 protein: CASSSPHWGTARAYEQYF. The CDR3, as DNA: TGTGCCAGCAGCTCGCCCCACTGGGGCACGGCACGGGCCTACGAGCAGTACTTC. Full variable domain (outside the CDR3, taken from reference TRBV7-2 and TRBJ2-7): GAGVSQSPSNKVTEKGKDVELRCDPISGHTALYWYRQSLGQGLEFLIYFQGNSAPDKSGLPSDRFSAERTGGSVSTLTIQRTQQEDSAVYLCASSSPHWGTARAYEQYFGPGTRLTVT.

This chain links TRBV5-4 with TRBJ1-2, with D tentatively TRBD1 (5 bases). Germline V CDR1 and CDR2: SGHNT, YYREEE (reference sequence). V lost 3 bases and J 4 bases, leaving 19 bases between the germline ends. This CDR3 is built from 16 residues. The CDR3, as DNA: TGTGCCAGCAGCTCGGGGACGGTGGCGGGAACCTATGGCTACACCTTC. Encoded protein: CASSSGTVAGTYGYTF.

The chain is built from TRBV5-4 and TRBJ2-1; 8 nucleotides align to TRBD2. Trimming at V came to 1 base and at J to 2 bases, leaving 2 bases not matched to a gene. Germline V gives CDR1 SGHNT, CDR2 YYREEE (reference sequence). The CDR3 runs to 15 residues. CDR3 bases: TGTGCCAGCAGCTTGCCAGCGGGGGCCTACAATGAGCAGTTCTTC. Its translation is CASSLPAGAYNEQFF.

The chain is built from TRBV7-9 and TRBJ1-1; TRBD1 matches at 9 bases. Unmatched junction bases numbered 10, after V lost 5 bases and J lost 0 bases. CDR3 length: 17 residues. Germline-derived CDR1 and CDR2 are SEHNR and FQNEAQ (reference sequence). The CDR3 loop reads CASSPGQGPYMNTEAFF. As DNA, the CDR3 is TGTGCCAGCAGCCCGGGACAGGGCCCCTACATGAACACTGAAGCTTTCTTT.

This chain joins TRBV6-7 and TRBJ2-3; 9 bases are shared with TRBD2. TRBV6-7 is an ORF, with its function uncertain. V dropped 7 bases and J dropped 0; count of bases not matched to a gene: 8. The CDR3 is made up of 16 amino acids. The CDR3: CASNSASGASTDTQYF. The CDR3 DNA sequence: TGTGCCAGCAATTCCGCTAGCGGGGCTAGCACAGATACGCAGTATTTT.

This clone was detected only a few times. The gene calls are TRBV5-1 and TRBJ2-2, with TRBD2 matching 11 bases. The CDR3 is 19 residues long. With V trimmed by 1 base and J by 0 bases, 8 bases remained unmatched. In germline, CDR1 is SGHRS, CDR2 YFSETQ. CDR3 DNA: TGCGCCAGCAGCTTGTTTCAGCTAGCGGGAGGTTCGAACACCGGGGAGCTGTTTTTT. Its protein is CASSLFQLAGGSNTGELFF.

The J gene is TRBJ2-5, the V gene TRBV7-9; 8 nucleotides agree with TRBD2. J was trimmed by 1 base and V by 1 base; bases with no gene match: 5. The CDR3 is made up of 16 amino acids. Germline CDR1 and CDR2: SEHNR and FQNEAQ (reference sequence). Written as DNA, the CDR3 is TGTGCCAGCAGCTTAGTTGGGCTAGCGGGCCAAGAGACCCAGTACTTC. As protein: CASSLVGLAGQETQYF. The variable domain in full, with the rest retrieved from reference TRBV7-9 and TRBJ2-5, is DTGVSQNPRHKITKRGQNVTFRCDPISEHNRLYWYRQTLGQGPEFLTYFQNEAQLEKSRLLSDRFSAERPKGSFSTLEIQRTEQGDSAMYLCASSLVGLAGQETQYFGPGTRLLVL.

The CDR3 is CASSLIGGLAGEETQYF. Written as DNA, the CDR3 is TGTGCCAGCAGTTTAATTGGGGGACTAGCGGGAGAAGAGACCCAGTACTTC. The J gene is TRBJ2-5, the V gene TRBV28; TRBD2 matches at 14 bases. Trimming removed 2 bases from V and 3 bases from J; junction bases left unmatched: 5. The CDR3 is 17 amino acids. The germline V gene encodes CDR1 MDHEN and CDR2 SYDVKM. Based on the CDR3 plus reference TRBV28 and TRBJ2-5, the full variable domain is DVKVTQSSRYLVKRTGEKVFLECVQDMDHENMFWYRQDPGLGLRLIYFSYDVKMKEKGDIPEGYSVSREKKERFSLILESASTNQTSMYLCASSLIGGLAGEETQYFGPGTRLLVL.

This sequence joins TRBV11-2 and TRBJ2-3; 16 bases agree with TRBD2. Germline trimming cut 1 base from V and 5 bases from J; bases unmatched to any gene: 3. CDR1 is SGHAT and CDR2 is FQNNGV in the germline V gene. The CDR3 sequence is 17 residues long. The CDR3: CASSLGGTSGRGDTQYF. CDR3 sequence (DNA): TGTGCCAGCAGCTTAGGTGGGACTAGCGGGAGGGGAGATACGCAGTATTTT.

The rearrangement joins TRBV25-1 to TRBJ2-1; possibly TRBD2 for D (5 bases). The CDR3 runs 15 residues. CDR1 and CDR2 (germline): MGHDK, SYGVNS. The V and J ends lost 2 bases and 6 bases respectively, with 14 bases between them. This chain's CDR3 is CASSEGGRTRNEQFF. The DNA for the CDR3 is TGTGCCAGCAGTGAAGGAGGTCGAACCCGCAATGAGCAGTTCTTC.

This chain links TRBV7-9 with TRBJ1-6; D remains ambiguous. The ends were cut back, 5 bases at V and 7 bases at J, with 12 bases in the middle. The germline V gene encodes CDR1 SEHNR and CDR2 FQNEAQ (reference sequence). The CDR3 is made up of 14 amino acids. The CDR3 is CASSPGALNSPLHF. CDR3 nucleotide sequence: TGTGCCAGCAGCCCAGGTGCCCTGAATTCACCCCTCCACTTT.